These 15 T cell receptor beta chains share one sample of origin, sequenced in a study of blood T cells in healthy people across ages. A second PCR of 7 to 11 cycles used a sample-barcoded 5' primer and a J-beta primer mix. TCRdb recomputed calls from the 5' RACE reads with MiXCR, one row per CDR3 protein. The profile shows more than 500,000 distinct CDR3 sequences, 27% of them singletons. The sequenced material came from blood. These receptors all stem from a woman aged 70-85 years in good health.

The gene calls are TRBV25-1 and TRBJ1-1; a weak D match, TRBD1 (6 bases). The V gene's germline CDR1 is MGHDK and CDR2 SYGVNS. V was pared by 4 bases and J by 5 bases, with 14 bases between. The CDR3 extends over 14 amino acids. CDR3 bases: TGTGCCAGCAGTGGGTATAGCAGGGGAACTGAAGCTTTCTTT. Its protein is CASSGYSRGTEAFF.

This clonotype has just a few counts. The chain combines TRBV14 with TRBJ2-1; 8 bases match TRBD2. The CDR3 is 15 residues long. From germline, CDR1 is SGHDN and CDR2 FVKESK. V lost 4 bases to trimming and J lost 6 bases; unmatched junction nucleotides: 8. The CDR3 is CASSPEETSGNEQFF. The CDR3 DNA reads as TGTGCCAGCAGCCCGGAGGAAACTAGCGGCAATGAGCAGTTCTTC.

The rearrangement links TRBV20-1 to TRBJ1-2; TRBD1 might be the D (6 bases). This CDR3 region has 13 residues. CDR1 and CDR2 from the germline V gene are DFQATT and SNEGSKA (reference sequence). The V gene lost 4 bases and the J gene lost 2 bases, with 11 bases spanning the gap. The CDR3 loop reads CSAKWGLNYGYTF. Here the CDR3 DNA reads TGCAGTGCTAAATGGGGGCTAAACTATGGCTACACCTTC.

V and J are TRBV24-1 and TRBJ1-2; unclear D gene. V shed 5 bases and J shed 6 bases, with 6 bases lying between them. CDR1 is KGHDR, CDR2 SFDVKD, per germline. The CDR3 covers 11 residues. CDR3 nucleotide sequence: TGTGCCACCAGTGGTCTCGATGGCTACACCTTC. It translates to CATSGLDGYTF.

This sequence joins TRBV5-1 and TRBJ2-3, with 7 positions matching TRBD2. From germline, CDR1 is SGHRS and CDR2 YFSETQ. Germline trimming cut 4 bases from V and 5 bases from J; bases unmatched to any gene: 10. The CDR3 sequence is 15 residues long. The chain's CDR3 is CASSPLAGGLDTQYF. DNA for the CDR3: TGCGCCAGCAGCCCATTAGCGGGCGGGCTAGATACGCAGTATTTT.

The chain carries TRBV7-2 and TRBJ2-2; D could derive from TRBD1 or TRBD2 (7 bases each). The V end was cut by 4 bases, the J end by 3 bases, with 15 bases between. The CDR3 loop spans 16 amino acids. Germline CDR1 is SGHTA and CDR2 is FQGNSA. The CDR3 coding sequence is TGTGCCAGCAGCTCGTTGGGAGGGGGCTACACCGGGGAGCTGTTTTTT. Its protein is CASSSLGGGYTGELFF.

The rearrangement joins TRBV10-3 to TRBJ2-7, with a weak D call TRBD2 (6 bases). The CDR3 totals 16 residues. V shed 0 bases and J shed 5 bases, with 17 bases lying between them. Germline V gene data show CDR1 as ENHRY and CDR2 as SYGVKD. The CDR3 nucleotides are TGTGCCATCAGTGAGTCCCCTAGCGTTTCAGTCCACGAGCAGTACTTC. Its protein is CAISESPSVSVHEQYF.

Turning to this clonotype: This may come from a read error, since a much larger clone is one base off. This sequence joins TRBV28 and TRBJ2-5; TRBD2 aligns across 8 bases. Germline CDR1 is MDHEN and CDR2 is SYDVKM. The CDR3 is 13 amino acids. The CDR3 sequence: CASRSGGQETQCF. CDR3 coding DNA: TGTGCCAGCAGGAGCGGGGGACAAGAGACCCAGTGCTTC.

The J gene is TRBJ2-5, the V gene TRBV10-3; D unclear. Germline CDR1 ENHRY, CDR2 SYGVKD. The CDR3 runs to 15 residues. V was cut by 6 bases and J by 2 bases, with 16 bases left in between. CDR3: CAISPIGQNQETQYF. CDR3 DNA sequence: TGTGCCATCAGCCCTATAGGGCAGAATCAAGAGACCCAGTACTTC.

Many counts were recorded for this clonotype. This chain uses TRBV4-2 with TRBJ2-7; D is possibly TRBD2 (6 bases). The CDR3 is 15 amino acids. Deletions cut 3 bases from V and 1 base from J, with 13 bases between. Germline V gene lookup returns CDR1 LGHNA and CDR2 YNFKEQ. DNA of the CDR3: TGTGCCAGCAGCCATCTTGGGGGGAATTCCTACGAGCAGTACTTC. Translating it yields CASSHLGGNSYEQYF.

The CDR3 sequence is CSAVVKDGYTF. In DNA, the CDR3 is TGCAGTGCGGTGGTTAAGGATGGCTACACCTTC. The rearrangement joins TRBV20-1 to TRBJ1-2; D gene ambiguous. Germline V gene sequence: CDR1 DFQATT, CDR2 SNEGSKA (reference sequence). This CDR3 spans 11 amino acids. V lost 6 bases and J lost 6, with 11 bases in between.

The CDR3 bases are TGCGCCAGCAGCTTGGAGCCTAGCAGCACAGATACGCAGTATTTT. Its translation is CASSLEPSSTDTQYF. The chain carries TRBV5-1 and TRBJ2-3; possibly TRBD2 for D (5 bases). The CDR3 sequence is 15 residues long. V lost 0 bases and J lost 0, with 8 bases in between. Germline assignment: CDR1 SGHRS and CDR2 YFSETQ.

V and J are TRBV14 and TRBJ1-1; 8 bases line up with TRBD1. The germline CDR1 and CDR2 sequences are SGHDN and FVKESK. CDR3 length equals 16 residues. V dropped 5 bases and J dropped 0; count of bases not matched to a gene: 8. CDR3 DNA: TGTGCCAGCAGCTCAGGACAGGGAGGGATGAACACTGAAGCTTTCTTT. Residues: CASSSGQGGMNTEAFF.

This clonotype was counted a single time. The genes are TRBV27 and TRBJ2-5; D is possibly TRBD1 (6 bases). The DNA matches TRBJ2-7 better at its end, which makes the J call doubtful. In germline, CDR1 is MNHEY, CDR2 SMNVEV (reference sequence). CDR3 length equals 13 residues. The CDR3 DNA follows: TGTGCCAGCAGTTACAACAGGGCCTACGAGCAGTACTTC. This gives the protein CASSYNRAYEQYF.

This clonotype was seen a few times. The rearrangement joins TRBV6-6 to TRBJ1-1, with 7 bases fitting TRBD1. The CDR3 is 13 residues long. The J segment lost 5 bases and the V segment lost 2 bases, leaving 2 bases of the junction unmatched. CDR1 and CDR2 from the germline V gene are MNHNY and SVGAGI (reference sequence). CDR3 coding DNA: TGTGCCAGCAGTTACCAGGACAGGACTGAAGCTTTCTTT. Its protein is CASSYQDRTEAFF.